This T cell receptor (beta chain) was sequenced for a study of human T cells and chemical hapten exposure listed by TCRdb under 2021. About the full investigation: For sensitization, 2% DPC in acetone was applied to a roughly 2 cm by roughly 2 cm area of upper inner arm skin. Throughout the study period of 20 to 30 weeks, patients also received therapeutic DPC doses to the scalp every week. Patch testing was performed on the upper back with Finn chambers containing 0.01% DPC, and the patch tests were scored after 6 days according to International Contact Dermatitis Research Group standards. Alopecia areata with under or over 50% scalp involvement, alopecia totalis and alopecia universalis were represented in the patient cohort, which was mostly female. The libraries were sequenced as a pool, and the TCR yield per sample differed mostly because of small variations in library volumes within the pool. The study tracked peripheral blood TCR repertoire changes in vivo during primary and secondary sensitization to the hapten diphenylcyclopropenone (DPC) in alopecia patients. Blood samples were taken from patients before sensitization (week 0) and then at 2, 6 and about 24 weeks after DPC sensitization. Blood for TCR sequencing was provided by twenty-nine alopecia patients at one to four time points (pre-sensitization, 2, 6 and 24 weeks). Broad study findings and their caveats: Because every patient had alopecia, a presumed autoimmune disease, the patients' immune response might differ from that of healthy individuals. The number of TCRs above 1 in 1000 frequency did not change with DPC sensitization; there was no evidence of global repertoire structure alterations. Significantly more large CDR3 similarity clusters were formed by expanded TCRs than by pre-sensitization or healthy control sets, consistent with antigen-driven responses. Repeated subsampling changed both the strength of the expansion versus patch-test correlation and the threshold at which that correlation became significant. A positive correlation was found between the number of PT1 expanded TCRs and patch test score, with significance reached at thresholds 8, 16 and 32 but not 4.

Explained via the paper, the time point label denotes: patch test 3, about 24 weeks after DPC sensitization. In light of the paper, this sample's treatment or condition label describes: therapeutic diphenylcyclopropenone sensitization with weekly scalp DPC. At every patch-test visit, the blood draw took place before the patch test was put on. Patients were considered eligible if aged 18 to 70, diagnosed with alopecia and deemed suitable for DPC therapy, and patients were excluded if pregnant. Unfractionated whole blood was collected in Tempus Blood RNA tubes, and total RNA was extracted from that blood. Turning to this clonotype: This clone's antigen is unknown. No qualities accompany the bases; no much larger clone lies one base away.

Library preparation used RACE. Sequencer: NextSeq 500. During library preparation, unique molecular identifiers were attached to individual cDNA molecules so that TCRs could be counted in a quantitative, reproducible way. For every blood RNA sample, sequencing covered both the TCR alpha and TCR beta chains. The authors processed their data as follows. The median number of TCRs per sample was around 96,000, ranging from about 20,000 to 690,600. V, J and CDR3 annotation of the TCR reads was performed with the Decombinator software suite. For PS versus PT1 abundance plots, all samples were subsampled to the same number of TCRs (28,000). Expanded TCRs were defined as absent before sensitization and observed at least eight times at the 2-week time point. Using fastp trimming at Q25 and MiXCR clonotype assembly, TCRdb reanalyzed the public sequencing data and kept in-frame beta chains. Entries that share a CDR3 protein sequence are merged under the most common genes and DNA. The authors' filters were not applied to this entry. The sample table lists about 82,000 distinct CDR3 sequences, 10% to 15% of them with a count of one. The ten largest account for approximately 5.2% of the sample.

The clonotype was recovered from a woman between 45 and 60 years old with alopecia areata. Some clones in this sample may be carry-over from other donors' samples. Material: whole blood, obtained in connection with sensitization to the hapten diphenylcyclopropenone (DPC).

The nucleotides read TGTGCCAGCAGCTGGTTAAAGGCCGGGGCCAACGTCCTGACTTTC. Translated, it gives CASSWLKAGANVLTF. This chain is built from TRBV12-3 or TRBV12-4 and TRBJ2-6, with the D gene call left open. V was cut back by 6 bases and J by 4 bases, leaving a gap of 13 bases between them. From its cysteine to its phenylalanine, the CDR3 spans 15 amino acids. CDR3 DNA is the only sequence kept; it has 45 bases, read in frame from the first base.